These 22 T cell receptor beta chains share one sample of origin, sequenced in a study of long-term antiretroviral therapy in people with HIV. With survey level as its setting, the immunoSEQ assay was v3.0. The protocol was immunoSEQ multiplex PCR, while the TCRdb copy is restricted to in-frame clones and leaves out a portion. This table has 25,000 to 35,000 clones, 95% to 96% appearing once. Source: unsorted PBMCs, taken approximately 6.5 years after starting antiretroviral therapy. Receptors originate from a man aged 30 to 45 with HIV.

The V gene is TRBV6-5, the J gene TRBJ2-2; D may be TRBD2 (6 bases). Germline V CDR1 and CDR2: MNHEY, SVGAGI. V gave up 7 bases and J gave up 3 bases, with 15 bases separating them. The CDR3 length is 15 residues. The CDR3 loop is CASTLLGGDTGELFF. As DNA, the CDR3 is TGTGCCAGCACACTCCTGGGGGGTGACACCGGGGAGCTGTTTTTT.

The chain combines TRBV2 with TRBJ2-2; 11 positions agree with TRBD1. This CDR3 is 14 amino acids long. The V segment lost 6 bases and the J segment 4 bases; nucleotides outside the gene matches: 1. Germline CDR1 SNHLY, CDR2 FYNNEI. CDR3 protein: CASSGTGGTGELFF. For the CDR3, the DNA is TGTGCCAGCAGCGGGACAGGGGGCACCGGGGAGCTGTTTTTT.

The chain combines TRBV7-6 with TRBJ2-3, with a possible D match to TRBD1 (5 bases). CDR1 and CDR2 from the germline V gene are SGHVS and FNYEAQ. CDR3 length: 13 amino acids. V dropped 8 bases and J dropped 2 bases, with 11 bases sitting between them. CDR3: CASSQELTDTQYF. CDR3 DNA sequence: TGTGCCAGCTCACAGGAACTCACAGATACGCAGTATTTT.

V and J are TRBV9 and TRBJ1-1; D is unresolved. The CDR3 runs 14 residues. Trimming removed 0 bases at V and 0 bases at J, with 6 bases between. Per the germline V gene, CDR1 is SGDLS and CDR2 is YYNGEE. CDR3 amino acids: CASSVGSMNTEAFF. The CDR3 bases are TGTGCCAGCAGCGTAGGCAGCATGAACACTGAAGCTTTCTTT.

The V and J genes are TRBV11-2 and TRBJ2-7; D is unresolved. The V gene's germline CDR1 is SGHAT and CDR2 FQNNGV. The CDR3 contains 13 residues. V lost 0 bases to trimming and J lost 3 bases, with 6 bases between them. Here the CDR3 DNA reads TGTGCCAGCAGCTTAGATCCGGTCTACGAGCAGTACTTC. Its protein product is CASSLDPVYEQYF.

This chain connects TRBV5-1 to TRBJ2-7, with TRBD1 matching 7 bases. Unmatched junction bases numbered 11, after V lost 4 bases and J lost 4 bases. The germline CDR1 and CDR2 sequences are SGHRS and YFSETQ. CDR3 size: 15 residues. CDR3 amino acids: CASSPIQGPGYEQYF. The CDR3 coding sequence is TGCGCCAGCAGCCCAATACAGGGGCCGGGTTACGAGCAGTACTTC.

This chain joins TRBV6-1 and TRBJ1-4; D gene uncertain. The CDR3 spans 17 residues. Germline CDR1 reads MNHNS; CDR2 reads SASEGT. V lost 3 bases to trimming and J lost 11 bases, with 25 bases between them. The CDR3 here is CASSDPVSGSREKKLFF. The CDR3 coding sequence is TGTGCCAGCAGTGACCCCGTATCCGGCAGTCGCGAAAAGAAACTGTTTTTT.

The chain recombines TRBV7-9 with TRBJ1-3; D is undetermined. Per the germline V gene, CDR1 is SEHNR and CDR2 is FQNEAQ (reference sequence). This CDR3 contains 15 residues. Trimming left V 5 bases short and J 4 bases short, with 15 bases between. The DNA for the CDR3 is TGTGCCAGCAGCGCCACCTCCGGGCTGGGAAACACCATATATTTT. It codes for CASSATSGLGNTIYF.

This chain joins TRBV4-2 and TRBJ1-2, with 8 positions matching TRBD1. The CDR3 has 14 amino acids. V shed 4 bases, J shed 6 bases, and the junction held 7 bases outside the gene matches. Germline-derived CDR1 and CDR2 are LGHNA and YNFKEQ. The DNA for the CDR3 is TGTGCCAGCAGCCCTGGGACAGGTTTTAATGGCTACACCTTC. Protein sequence: CASSPGTGFNGYTF.

V and J are TRBV19 and TRBJ2-5; TRBD2 aligns across 8 bases. V gave up 5 bases and J gave up 1 base; unmatched junction bases: 9. Germline V gives CDR1 LNHDA, CDR2 SQIVND (reference sequence). The length of the CDR3 is 16 residues. The DNA of the CDR3 is TGTGCCAGTAGTCCCAAGCGGGGGAGCCTCCAAGAGACCCAGTACTTC. Amino acid sequence: CASSPKRGSLQETQYF.

The rearrangement links TRBV7-9 to TRBJ2-3, with D tentatively TRBD1 or TRBD2 (5 bases each). The V and J ends lost 5 bases and 4 bases respectively, with 16 bases between them. The CDR3 covers 15 residues. Germline CDR1 and CDR2: SEHNR and FQNEAQ (reference sequence). This CDR3 is CASSRREGFSDTQYF. The CDR3 DNA is TGTGCCAGCAGCCGACGCGAGGGGTTCTCAGATACGCAGTATTTT.

This rearrangement joins TRBV10-3 to TRBJ2-1; D not certain. Germline loops: CDR1 ENHRY, CDR2 SYGVKD. The V end was cut by 0 bases, the J end by 10 bases, with 10 bases between. This CDR3 region has 13 residues. Here the CDR3 DNA reads TGTGCCATCAGTGAGTCGACCAGCCCCGAGCAGTTCTTC. Protein sequence: CAISESTSPEQFF.

The chain uses TRBV27 and TRBJ1-3; the D is unclear. V was pared by 9 bases and J by 4 bases, with 1 base between. Germline lookup yields CDR1 MNHEY and CDR2 SMNVEV (reference sequence). CDR3 length: 9 residues. For the CDR3, the DNA is TGTGCCAGGGGAAACACCATATATTTT. Its protein is CARGNTIYF.

V is TRBV15 and J is TRBJ1-2, with a weak D call TRBD1 (5 bases). Looked up from germline, CDR1 is LNHNV and CDR2 is YYDKDF (reference sequence). The CDR3 spans 15 residues. Trimming cost V 1 base and J 4 bases, with 13 bases left between them. CDR3 in DNA: TGTGCCACCAGCAGAGGCCCAGGGCCCCTCTATGGCTACACCTTC. It is translated as CATSRGPGPLYGYTF.

The gene calls are TRBV4-2 and TRBJ2-5, with a tentative D call TRBD2 (6 bases). CDR1 and CDR2 (germline): LGHNA, YNFKEQ. This CDR3 contains 14 residues. V lost 3 bases to trimming and J lost 3 bases, with 11 bases between them. CDR3 in amino acids: CASSQDGGEETQYF. The CDR3 DNA sequence: TGTGCCAGCAGCCAGGACGGGGGTGAAGAGACCCAGTACTTC.

The chain links TRBV9 to TRBJ2-1, with D perhaps TRBD1 (6 bases). Germline V gene sequence: CDR1 SGDLS, CDR2 YYNGEE. The ends were cut back, 0 bases at V and 8 bases at J, with 12 bases in the middle. This CDR3 is built from 14 residues. The CDR3 reads CASSVDGNRDEQFF. CDR3 DNA: TGTGCCAGCAGCGTAGACGGCAACAGGGATGAGCAGTTCTTC.

The chain is built from TRBV4-3 and TRBJ2-7; the match to TRBD1 covers 10 bases. Looked up from germline, CDR1 is LGHNA and CDR2 is YSLEER. This CDR3 comprises 14 residues. The trim removed 4 bases at V and 5 bases at J, leaving 5 bases unmatched. The chain's CDR3 is CASSPGQGWNEQYF. CDR3 sequence (DNA): TGCGCCAGCAGCCCGGGACAGGGGTGGAACGAGCAGTACTTC.

The chain couples TRBV7-6 to TRBJ2-5; D is unclear. Between the trimmed V and J ends, which lost 1 base and 2 bases, there was a span of 17 bases. Germline-derived CDR1 and CDR2 are SGHVS and FNYEAQ. The CDR3 is 17 amino acids. CDR3 in amino acids: CASSLGAAGLSQETQYF. Written as DNA, the CDR3 is TGTGCCAGCAGCTTAGGAGCAGCCGGGCTAAGTCAAGAGACCCAGTACTTC.

This chain connects TRBV19 to TRBJ2-7; weak D call: TRBD1 (5 bases). V lost 10 bases to trimming and J lost 3 bases, with 16 bases between them. Germline V gives CDR1 LNHDA, CDR2 SQIVND (reference sequence). The CDR3 is 13 amino acids. CDR3: CATRPRESYEQYF. The CDR3 DNA follows: TGTGCCACCCGACCCAGGGAAAGCTACGAGCAGTACTTC.

The chain combines TRBV4-2 with TRBJ1-1; no clear D. The germline V gene encodes CDR1 LGHNA and CDR2 YNFKEQ. V was trimmed by 0 bases and J by 5 bases, leaving 7 bases between them. The CDR3 runs to 13 residues. The CDR3 loop reads CASSQDARTEAFF. DNA for the CDR3: TGTGCCAGCAGCCAAGATGCGAGGACTGAAGCTTTCTTT.

The V and J genes are TRBV30 and TRBJ1-6; 12 bases are shared with TRBD1. In germline, CDR1 is GTSNPN, CDR2 SVGIG (reference sequence). The CDR3 contains 14 residues. The V and J ends lost 0 bases and 10 bases, in that order; junction bases with no gene match: 1. CDR3 nucleotides: TGTGCCTGGAGTGTCGGGACAGGGGGCTCACCCCTCCACTTT. It specifies CAWSVGTGGSPLHF.

V usage is TRBV6-6 and J usage is TRBJ1-1, with D unclear. The V end lost 6 bases, the J end lost 3 bases, and 11 bases lay between the germline ends. The germline CDR1 and CDR2 sequences are MNHNY and SVGAGI (reference sequence). The CDR3 totals 13 residues. The CDR3 spells CASSPRADTEAFF. The CDR3 DNA is TGTGCCAGCAGCCCTCGGGCAGACACTGAAGCTTTCTTT.